This is a list of T cell receptor beta chains from one sample in a study of regulatory T cells in long-lasting Graves disease. TCRdb reprocessed the multiplex PCR reads with MiXCR, giving one entry per CDR3 protein. The sample consists of 580,000 or so distinct CDR3 sequences, 15% to 20% of them appearing once. These sequences were also reported in another study, on T cells in Graves' hyperthyroidism and ophthalmopathy.

The material was peripheral blood mononuclear cells (PBMCs), obtained at new diagnosis, from a patient treated with antithyroid drugs. These receptor sequences come from a young man with Graves disease. CDR3s leave out the opening cysteine and the closing phenylalanine or tryptophan.

J gene,V gene,CDR3 protein
TRBJ2-7,TRBV11-2,ASSPTRGGGTEQY
TRBJ1-2,TRBV27,ASSLTHRVFDGYT
TRBJ1-2,TRBV12-3/TRBV12-4,ASSSRTVSYGYT
TRBJ1-1,TRBV3-1,ASSQVRGRGTEAF
TRBJ2-3,TRBV12-3/TRBV12-4,ASSPTGVYTDTQY
TRBJ1-1,TRBV10-3,ATRGLVGTGGTEAF
TRBJ2-5,TRBV2,ASSEGLAGPETQY
TRBJ2-1,TRBV5-1,ASSSDSFYNEQF
TRBJ2-7,TRBV18,ASSPPRTSYEQY
TRBJ2-7,TRBV6-2/TRBV6-3,ASSWAGRPSEQY
TRBJ2-7,TRBV19,ASSTRGDRGSYEQY
TRBJ2-5,TRBV5-6,ASSSSTTSGGQETQY
TRBJ2-3,TRBV9,ASSVGIIGTDTQY
TRBJ1-1,TRBV6-1,ASTAAGGVNTEAF
TRBJ2-1,TRBV24-1,ATSDSVTNEQF